This T cell receptor beta chain derives from a study of blood T cell repertoires in COVID-19. In the authors' workflow: Amplified reference gene primers provided the basis for estimating nucleated cell counts. Data came from immunoSEQ multiplex PCR; TCRdb stores just in-frame clones and leaves some out. Clone size and V and J calls were adopted from that table, with D and trimming inferred from the DNA. The sample yields 97,000 or so clones, around 90% seen once. Germline trimming cut 5 bases from V and 4 bases from J; bases unmatched to any gene: 9. Germline CDR1 and CDR2: SGHTA and FQGNSA. CDR3 length equals 15 residues.

Sequencing used peripheral blood. The clonotype was recovered from a woman aged 50 to 65 with COVID-19, enrolled during active disease. V is TRBV7-2 and J is TRBJ2-5; 8 nucleotides line up with TRBD2. The CDR3 sequence: CASSATGTRTETQYF. For the CDR3, the DNA is TGTGCCAGCAGCGCTACCGGGACTAGGACAGAGACCCAGTACTTC.